The clone carrying this T cell receptor (beta chain) was recorded a few times. The antigen is unknown. From the 5' RACE reads, TCRdb called clonotypes with MiXCR, one entry per CDR3 protein. The repertoire consists of approximately 600,000 distinct CDR3 sequences, with about 7% occurring once and the leading ten covering 1.6%. This sample was included in a study of identical twins. Trimming removed 2 bases from V and 7 bases from J; junction bases left unmatched: 6. Germline V gives CDR1 LGHDT, CDR2 YNNKEL (reference sequence). CDR3 length: 15 amino acids. Study observations and caveats: Alpha sequences out of frame and shared by twins had excess low generation probability.

The sample was also linked to a second study, of yellow fever vaccine responses in identical twins.

This TCR came from a woman aged 18-29 years in good health. The V gene is TRBV3-1, the J gene TRBJ2-2; 8 bases agree with TRBD1. The sample taken for sequencing was PBMCs. CDR3 coding DNA: TGTGCCAGCAGCCAAACCACAGGGGGTATCGGGGAGCTGTTTTTT. This translates into CASSQTTGGIGELFF.